This TCR beta chain was found in a study of blood T cells in healthy people across ages. V shed 2 bases and J shed 1 base, with 14 bases lying between them. The CDR3 runs to 16 residues. The germline V gene encodes CDR1 SGHTA and CDR2 FQGNSA. The authors ran a second PCR of roughly 6 to 12 cycles using a sample-barcoded 5' primer and a J-beta primer mix. TCRdb used MiXCR to reprocess the 5' RACE reads, holding one entry per CDR3 protein. This sample carries roughly 800,000 distinct CDR3 sequences, around 24% of them seen once, and the ten largest clones take less than 3.5%. This clonotype has a handful of counts. Ten milliliters of peripheral blood were drawn from each donor into EDTA-treated tubes. This same sample was also part of a study on T cells of mothers and their children. This second study says: Once extracted, all RNA went into cDNA synthesis at around 1.6 ug per 15 ul. Every mother produced more than 9 million TCR beta CDR3 reads, whereas every child provided around 3 million. The data showed no persistent microchimeric T cell clones.

Input material: blood. The chain employs TRBV7-2 and TRBJ1-1; unclear D gene. This sequence was found in a boy aged 5-17 years in good health. In DNA form, the CDR3 reads TGTGCCAGCAGCTTAAAATCCATGCCAGGGAACACTGAAGCTTTCTTT. Its protein is CASSLKSMPGNTEAFF.